The 22 T cell receptor beta chains in this list originate from one sample, sequenced in a study of spatial heterogeneity in lung cancer. Study conclusions and caveats: Higher tumor mutation counts went along with higher counts of expanded intratumoral alpha and beta TCRs.

The time point here: sample taken at primary tumor resection. A single record per CDR3 protein comes from TCRdb applying MiXCR to the 5' RACE reads. The repertoire holds around 7,500 distinct CDR3 sequences, around 14% seen once, with over 7.5% in the top ten. Their cognate antigens are unknown. Sequences were derived from lung tumor tissue, sampled at surgery. Every receptor here comes from a male donor with early-stage non-small cell lung cancer.

This clonotype is medium-sized in the sample. This beta chain is an off-target read within a library intended for alpha chains, so its frequency means little. The chain is built from TRBV27 and TRBJ1-5, with D possibly TRBD1 on 5 matching bases. The germline CDR1 and CDR2 sequences are MNHEY and SMNVEV (reference sequence). Deletions cut 1 base from V and 2 bases from J, with 12 bases between. The CDR3 has 16 amino acids. CDR3 DNA sequence: TGTGCCAGCAGTTTATGGGGGGGGTCGGGCAATCAGCCCCAGCATTTT. It yields the protein CASSLWGGSGNQPQHF.

This clonotype rates as medium-sized (0.01 to 0.1%). Within a library made for alpha chains, this beta chain is off target, and its count is uninformative. The J gene is TRBJ2-1, the V gene TRBV18; TRBD2 matches at 9 bases. This CDR3 is built from 15 residues. The junction had 5 bases not matched to a gene; V was cut back by 1 base and J by 7 bases. Per the germline V gene, CDR1 is KGHSH and CDR2 is LQKENI. CDR3 coding DNA: TGTGCCAGCTCACCACGAAGCGGGAGGACGAATGAGCAGTTCTTC. This sequence encodes CASSPRSGRTNEQFF.

In the case of this clonotype: As an off-target read in a library built for alpha chains, this beta chain has a frequency of little significance. The rearrangement links TRBV9 to TRBJ2-7; either TRBD1 or TRBD2 may supply D (6 bases each). V dropped 0 bases and J dropped 6 bases, with 10 bases sitting between them. The germline CDR1 and CDR2 sequences are SGDLS and YYNGEE. The CDR3 has 13 amino acids. The CDR3 sequence is CASSVEGGREQYF. The CDR3 DNA is TGTGCCAGCAGCGTAGAAGGGGGGCGCGAGCAGTACTTC.

This clonotype is classed as medium-sized. This beta chain was picked up by a library intended for alpha chains and is off target, so its count carries little meaning. The chain couples TRBV7-9 to TRBJ2-7; the match to TRBD2 covers 7 bases. Germline loops: CDR1 SEHNR, CDR2 FQNEAQ (reference sequence). There are 13 residues in the CDR3. V gave up 5 bases and J gave up 2 bases; unmatched junction bases: 3. The CDR3, as DNA: TGTGCCAGCAGCGGGACTACTCCCTACGAGCAGTACTTC. Its protein is CASSGTTPYEQYF. The full variable domain, its missing parts supplied by reference TRBV7-9 and TRBJ2-7, is DTGVSQNPRHKITKRGQNVTFRCDPISEHNRLYWYRQTLGQGPEFLTYFQNEAQLEKSRLLSDRFSAERPKGSFSTLEIQRTEQGDSAMYLCASSGTTPYEQYFGPGTRLTVT.

Note on this clonotype: This beta chain appears as a stray read in a library generated for alpha chains; its size is not informative. The chain couples TRBV2 to TRBJ2-7; the match to TRBD2 covers 12 bases. V was pared by 5 bases and J by 6 bases, with 8 bases of the junction left unmatched. Germline loops: CDR1 SNHLY, CDR2 FYNNEI. The CDR3 is 15 amino acids. The CDR3 is CASSPTSGRISEQYV. As DNA, the CDR3 is TGTGCCAGCAGTCCTACTAGCGGGAGGATCTCCGAGCAGTACGTC.

By share, this clonotype ranks as medium-sized (0.01 to 0.1%). As an off-target read in a library built for alpha chains, this beta chain has a frequency of little significance. This CDR3 is CASSDSVHYNSPLHF. The CDR3 bases are TGTGCCAGCAGTGATTCAGTTCATTATAATTCACCCCTCCACTTT. This chain uses TRBV2 with TRBJ1-6; D gene unclear. V was cut by 3 bases and J by 4 bases, with 10 bases left in between. Germline-derived CDR1 and CDR2 are SNHLY and FYNNEI. CDR3 length equals 15 residues.

This clonotype is judged medium-sized. Found in a library prepared for alpha chains, this beta chain is an off-target read, and its abundance has little meaning. The genes are TRBV7-2 and TRBJ1-1, with D possibly being TRBD1 (6 bases). The CDR3 totals 13 residues. Germline lookup yields CDR1 SGHTA and CDR2 FQGNSA. V lost 5 bases to trimming and J lost 3 bases, with 10 bases between them. The CDR3 here is CASSVQGYTEAFF. The CDR3 DNA follows: TGTGCCAGCAGCGTACAGGGATACACTGAAGCTTTCTTT.

About this clonotype itself: The library was built for alpha chains, so this beta chain is an off-target read and its size means little. CDR3 DNA: TGTGCCAGCAGCCCCCGAAGACAGGGCTCAGGGACCCAGTACTTC. Its translation: CASSPRRQGSGTQYF. This chain joins TRBV7-2 and TRBJ2-5; 7 nucleotides match TRBD1. Germline values: CDR1 SGHTA, CDR2 FQGNSA. CDR3 size: 15 residues. Losses at the gene ends were 5 bases for V and 7 bases for J; bases not matched to a gene: 13.

This clonotype was detected ten times or more. This beta chain was picked up by a library intended for alpha chains and is off target, so its count carries little meaning. The V call is TRBV7-2, the J call TRBJ2-1; D not resolved. Trimming took 5 bases from V and 8 from J, leaving 13 bases between them. The germline CDR1 and CDR2 sequences are SGHTA and FQGNSA. The CDR3 consists of 13 residues. Here the CDR3 reads CASSNRPGYEQFF. Written as DNA, the CDR3 is TGTGCCAGCAGCAACCGACCGGGCTATGAGCAGTTCTTC. The full variable domain, rest sourced from reference TRBV7-2 and TRBJ2-1, is GAGVSQSPSNKVTEKGKDVELRCDPISGHTALYWYRQSLGQGLEFLIYFQGNSAPDKSGLPSDRFSAERTGGSVSTLTIQRTQQEDSAVYLCASSNRPGYEQFFGPGTRLTVL.

This clonotype is labeled as medium-sized (0.01 to 0.1%). For a library built for alpha chains, this beta chain is a stray read; little rests on its size. This chain connects TRBV11-2 to TRBJ1-5, with D possibly matching TRBD1 (6 bases). This CDR3 region has 13 residues. V gave up 2 bases and J gave up 5 bases, with 7 bases separating them. Per the germline V gene, CDR1 is SGHAT and CDR2 is FQNNGV. This CDR3 is CASSLNRDQPQHF. Written as DNA, the CDR3 is TGTGCCAGCAGCTTAAACAGGGATCAGCCCCAGCATTTT. Variable domain in full (rest from reference TRBV11-2 and TRBJ1-5): EAGVAQSPRYKIIEKRQSVAFWCNPISGHATLYWYQQILGQGPKLLIQFQNNGVVDDSQLPKDRFSAERLKGVDSTLKIQPAKLEDSAVYLCASSLNRDQPQHFGDGTRLSIL.

This clonotype was seen many times. This beta chain came through as a stray read in a library set up for alpha chains, and its size says little. J is TRBJ2-2 and V is TRBV6-6; D could derive from TRBD1 or TRBD2 (5 bases each). CDR1 and CDR2 from the germline V gene are MNHNY and SVGAGI (reference sequence). Trimming removed 6 bases at V and 0 bases at J, with 11 bases between. This CDR3 contains 15 residues. This CDR3 is CASRRGGANTGELFF. The CDR3 DNA reads TGTGCCAGCAGGCGTGGGGGAGCGAACACCGGGGAGCTGTTTTTT.

This clonotype has a count of ten or more. This beta chain is off target for a library built for alpha chains, so its abundance means little. The CDR3 here is CASSLRTESEAFF. CDR3 sequence (DNA): TGTGCCAGCAGTTTAAGGACAGAGTCAGAAGCTTTCTTT. The chain joins TRBV27 to TRBJ1-1, with a weak D call TRBD1 (6 bases). Germline V lookup: CDR1 MNHEY, CDR2 SMNVEV (reference sequence). CDR3 length equals 13 residues. V shed 2 bases and J shed 8 bases, with 12 bases lying between them.

By proportion, this clonotype is medium-sized. This beta chain turned up in a library designed for alpha chains; as an off-target read, its abundance says little. The V call is TRBV7-3, the J call TRBJ1-1; TRBD1 aligns across 7 bases. With V trimmed by 5 bases and J by 0 bases, 9 bases remained unmatched. Germline V gene data show CDR1 as SGHTA and CDR2 as FQGTGA. CDR3 length: 16 residues. The CDR3 protein is CASSPQGQQLNTEAFF. CDR3 nucleotides: TGTGCCAGCAGCCCCCAGGGACAGCAATTGAACACTGAAGCTTTCTTT.

Many counts were recorded for this clonotype. Within a library made for alpha chains, this beta chain is off target, and its count is uninformative. V is TRBV27 and J is TRBJ1-5, with 11 bases fitting TRBD1. This CDR3 is 17 amino acids long. V was pared by 5 bases and J by 6 bases, with 12 bases of the junction left unmatched. CDR1 and CDR2 from the germline V gene are MNHEY and SMNVEV (reference sequence). The CDR3 spells CASSQNPGQGVGQPQHF. The CDR3 region has the DNA TGTGCCAGCAGTCAAAATCCGGGACAGGGGGTCGGTCAGCCCCAGCATTTT.

This clonotype came up many times. Little can be read into the size of this beta chain, an off-target read in a library designed for alpha chains. V usage is TRBV6-5 and J usage is TRBJ1-1; D is unclear. CDR3 length: 13 amino acids. Germline assignment: CDR1 MNHEY and CDR2 SVGAGI. Trimming took off 0 bases at V and 6 bases at J, with 8 bases between the two ends. CDR3 loop: CASSYSMLAEAFF. The CDR3 DNA is TGTGCCAGCAGTTACTCGATGCTAGCTGAAGCTTTCTTT.

By sample fraction, this clonotype is medium-sized. This beta chain was picked up by a library intended for alpha chains and is off target, so its count carries little meaning. The rearrangement joins TRBV6-5 to TRBJ1-2; the D gene is possibly TRBD1 (6 bases). CDR3 length: 15 amino acids. The V end lost 5 bases, the J end lost 4 bases, and 17 bases lay between the germline ends. CDR1 and CDR2 from the germline V gene are MNHEY and SVGAGI. The CDR3 region is CASSNPTGPVYGYTF. CDR3 sequence (DNA): TGTGCCAGCAGTAACCCTACAGGGCCCGTCTATGGCTACACCTTC.

As concerns this clonotype: This beta chain turned up in a library designed for alpha chains; as an off-target read, its abundance says little. V gene TRBV20-1 combines with J gene TRBJ2-1; TRBD1 or TRBD2 may be the D gene (5 bases each). The CDR3 spans 13 residues. V dropped 5 bases and J dropped 3 bases, with 11 bases sitting between them. CDR1 is DFQATT, CDR2 SNEGSKA, per germline (reference sequence). CDR3 bases: TGCAGTGCTCACCGGGACCTCTACAATGAGCAGTTCTTC. Protein: CSAHRDLYNEQFF.

This clonotype was counted ten times or more. This beta chain is an unintended read in a library built for alpha chains; its size means little. The chain couples TRBV3-1 to TRBJ1-6; D gene unclear. Germline V gene data show CDR1 as LGHDT and CDR2 as YNNKEL (reference sequence). V lost 5 bases and J 7 bases, leaving 6 bases between the germline ends. The CDR3 totals 12 residues. CDR3 DNA: TGTGCCAGCAGCGGGTGGAATTCACCCCTCCACTTT. It encodes CASSGWNSPLHF.

In this sample, this clonotype turned up many times. This beta chain represents an off-target read in a library built for alpha chains; its size is of limited meaning. This chain joins TRBV11-2 and TRBJ2-1; 7 bases fit TRBD2. There are 17 residues in the CDR3. CDR1 is SGHAT, CDR2 FQNNGV, per germline. The J segment lost 2 bases and the V segment lost 7 bases, leaving 14 bases of the junction unmatched. Here the CDR3 reads CASTPMFAGATYNEQFF. For the CDR3, the DNA is TGTGCCAGCACCCCGATGTTTGCGGGAGCGACCTACAATGAGCAGTTCTTC. The full variable domain, completed using reference TRBV11-2 and TRBJ2-1, is EAGVAQSPRYKIIEKRQSVAFWCNPISGHATLYWYQQILGQGPKLLIQFQNNGVVDDSQLPKDRFSAERLKGVDSTLKIQPAKLEDSAVYLCASTPMFAGATYNEQFFGPGTRLTVL.

Details on this clonotype: This beta chain appears as a stray read in a library generated for alpha chains; its size is not informative. The chain joins TRBV27 to TRBJ1-1; D gene unclear. The CDR3 runs to 14 residues. V lost 4 bases and J lost 1, with 10 bases in between. Per germline, CDR1 MNHEY and CDR2 SMNVEV (reference sequence). CDR3: CASSYLPPNTEAFF. The CDR3 bases are TGTGCCAGCAGTTACCTGCCACCGAACACTGAAGCTTTCTTT.

As to this clonotype: Within a library made for alpha chains, this beta chain is off target, and its count is uninformative. This chain links TRBV20-1 with TRBJ1-4; 8 nucleotides line up with TRBD1. The trim removed 2 bases at V and 7 bases at J, leaving 6 bases unmatched. This CDR3 has 14 residues. Per germline, CDR1 DFQATT and CDR2 SNEGSKA (reference sequence). This CDR3 is CSARSSTGVEKLFF. The CDR3 DNA is TGCAGTGCTAGATCCTCGACAGGGGTTGAAAAACTGTTTTTT.

This clonotype has a count of ten or more. With the library built for alpha chains, this beta chain is off target and its frequency is not meaningful. The chain employs TRBV14 and TRBJ2-5; unclear D gene. With 4 bases removed from V and 0 bases from J, the gap between germline ends came to 18 bases. CDR3 length equals 17 residues. Germline V gene sequence: CDR1 SGHDN, CDR2 FVKESK. The CDR3 sequence: CASSLGLSRLYQETQYF. The DNA for the CDR3 is TGTGCCAGCAGCCTAGGCTTATCCAGACTGTACCAAGAGACCCAGTACTTC.